This T cell receptor (beta chain) was sequenced in a study of CD8 T cells in ankylosing spondylitis. Study-level findings and limits: Those disease-linked clones were CD8+; they were also relatively rare in peripheral blood. Researchers reportedly found disease-linked clones significantly enriched in matched ankylosing spondylitis synovial fluid. It appeared that ankylosing spondylitis blood was characterized by a TCR beta motif of about 8 highly homologous variants. A number of the motif variants had already been described in reactive arthritis synovial fluid and blood.

This clonotype has a handful of counts. Its antigen is currently unknown. Quantitative molecular-barcoded 5'-RACE generated the TCR beta libraries. MiXCR, applied by TCRdb to the 5' RACE reads, yields one record per CDR3 protein. The table includes roughly 700,000 distinct CDR3 sequences, 15% to 20% detected once. The TCR sequence derives from a male donor with ankylosing spondylitis. Sequenced input: blood, either unsorted or a sorted T cell fraction (not recorded which).

The CDR3 DNA reads TGTGCCAGCAGCCGTCGGGGGGTCGGGTATGGCTACACCTTC. Translated: CASSRRGVGYGYTF. The V gene is TRBV7-9, the J gene TRBJ1-2; D perhaps matches TRBD1 (5 bases). The CDR3 spans 14 residues. The V end was cut by 5 bases, the J end by 5 bases, with 15 bases between. CDR1 is SEHNR, CDR2 FQNEAQ, per germline (reference sequence).